The T cell receptor beta chain described here comes from a study of Graves' ophthalmopathy and Graves' hyperthyroidism. Study-wide background: Investigators collected peripheral blood at initial diagnosis, before any treatment was given. Overall study results and limits: The model achieved 70.59% sensitivity and less than 85% specificity for ophthalmopathy progression. In blood, most expanded thyroid clonotypes above 0.001 frequency were also detected.

Amplified material comprised TCR beta CDR3 regions derived from RNA transcripts. The workflow started with a first-round RT-PCR run with HTBI primers and then moved on to a second-round multiplex PCR. One entry per CDR3 protein results from TCRdb running MiXCR on the multiplex PCR reads. The sample lists 650,000 to 900,000 distinct CDR3 sequences; roughly two fifths were seen once. This clonotype has a count of ten or more. The target antigen is unknown. Per germline, CDR1 ENHRY and CDR2 SYGVKD. Deletions cut 0 bases from V and 2 bases from J, with 16 bases between. The length of the CDR3 is 17 residues. Patients were left out if they had other autoimmune diseases, uncontrolled infections, pregnancy or lactation.

This receptor was identified in an adult man with Graves' ophthalmopathy. This rearrangement joins TRBV10-3 to TRBJ2-5; D gene uncertain. The material sequenced was peripheral blood. As DNA, the CDR3 is TGTGCCATCAGTGAGTCCACCTGGTCGCCAGGACAAGAGACCCAGTACTTC. Residues: CAISESTWSPGQETQYF.